This T cell receptor (beta chain) emerged from a study of blood T cell repertoires in COVID-19. How the authors handled the data: Reference gene primer amplification gave estimated nucleated cell counts. Sequencing used immunoSEQ multiplex PCR; TCRdb keeps in-frame clones, though not all of them. The V and J calls and clone size are taken from that table; D and trimming were inferred from the DNA. The repertoire consists of over 300,000 clones, with 88% occurring once and the leading ten covering more than 0.85%. Participants' own reports of clinical history determined their cohort assignment. This CDR3 contains 13 residues. Germline V gene lookup returns CDR1 SGHAT and CDR2 FQNNGV. The V end lost 3 bases, the J end lost 0 bases, and 3 bases lay between the germline ends.

The sample consisted of PBMCs or T cells enriched from blood (not recorded which). This TCR was sampled from a woman aged 30 to 39 with acute COVID-19. The gene calls are TRBV11-2 and TRBJ1-5; D ambiguous. CDR3 in DNA: TGTGCCAGCAGCTTCTATAGCAATCAGCCCCAGCATTTT. Encoded protein: CASSFYSNQPQHF.